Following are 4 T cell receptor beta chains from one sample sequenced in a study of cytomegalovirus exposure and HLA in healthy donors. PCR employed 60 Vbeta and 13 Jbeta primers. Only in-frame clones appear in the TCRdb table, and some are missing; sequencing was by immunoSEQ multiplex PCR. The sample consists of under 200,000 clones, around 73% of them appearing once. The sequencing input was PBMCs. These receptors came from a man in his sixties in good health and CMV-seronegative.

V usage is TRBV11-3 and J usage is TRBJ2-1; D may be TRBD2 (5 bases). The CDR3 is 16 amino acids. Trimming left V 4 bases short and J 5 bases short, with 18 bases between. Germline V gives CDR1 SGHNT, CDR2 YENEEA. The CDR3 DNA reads TGTGCCAGCAGCTCAGGAACGGGGAACGGGGACAATGAGCAGTTCTTC. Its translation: CASSSGTGNGDNEQFF.

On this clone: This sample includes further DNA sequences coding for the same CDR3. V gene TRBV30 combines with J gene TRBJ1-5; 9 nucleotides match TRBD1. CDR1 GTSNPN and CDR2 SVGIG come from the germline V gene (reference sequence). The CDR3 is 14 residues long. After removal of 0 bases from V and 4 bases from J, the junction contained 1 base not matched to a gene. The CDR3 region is CAWSVTGGNQPQHF. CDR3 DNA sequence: TGTGCCTGGAGTGTGACAGGGGGTAATCAGCCCCAGCATTTT.

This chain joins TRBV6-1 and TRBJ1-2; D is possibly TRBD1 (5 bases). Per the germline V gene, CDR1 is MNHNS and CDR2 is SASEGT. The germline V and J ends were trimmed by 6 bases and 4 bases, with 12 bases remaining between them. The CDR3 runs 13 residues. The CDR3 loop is CASRRSGAYGYTF. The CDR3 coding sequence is TGTGCCAGCAGGCGCAGCGGGGCCTATGGCTACACCTTC.

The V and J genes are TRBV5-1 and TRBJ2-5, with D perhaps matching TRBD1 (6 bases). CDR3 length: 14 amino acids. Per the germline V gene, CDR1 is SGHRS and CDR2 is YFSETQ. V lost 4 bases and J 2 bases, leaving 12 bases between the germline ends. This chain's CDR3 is CASSLTGMQETQYF. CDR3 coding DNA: TGCGCCAGCAGCCTTACAGGGATGCAAGAGACCCAGTACTTC.